The clone carrying this T cell receptor beta chain was counted a single time. V was cut by 6 bases and J by 0 bases, with 8 bases left in between. Germline V gene data show CDR1 as SGHRS and CDR2 as YFSETQ. CDR3 length equals 13 residues. Use of 60 Vbeta and 13 Jbeta primers characterized the PCR. Profiled with immunoSEQ multiplex PCR; TCRdb holds only in-frame clones, not every one. The sample holds 200,000 or so clones; about 72% are singletons and the top ten take 3.8%. This record belongs to a study of cytomegalovirus exposure and HLA in healthy donors. What was sequenced was PBMCs. This TCR derives from a male donor in good health and CMV-seronegative. The chain uses TRBV5-1 and TRBJ2-3; D might be TRBD2 (6 bases). The CDR3 nucleotides read TGCGCCAGCAACCGGGGGAGCACAGATACGCAGTATTTT. Its translation: CASNRGSTDTQYF. The full variable domain, rest sourced from reference TRBV5-1 and TRBJ2-3, is KAGVTQTPRYLIKTRGQQVTLSCSPISGHRSVSWYQQTPGQGLQFLFEYFSETQRNKGNFPGRFSGRQFSNSRSEMNVSTLELGDSALYLCASNRGSTDTQYFGPGTRLTVL.